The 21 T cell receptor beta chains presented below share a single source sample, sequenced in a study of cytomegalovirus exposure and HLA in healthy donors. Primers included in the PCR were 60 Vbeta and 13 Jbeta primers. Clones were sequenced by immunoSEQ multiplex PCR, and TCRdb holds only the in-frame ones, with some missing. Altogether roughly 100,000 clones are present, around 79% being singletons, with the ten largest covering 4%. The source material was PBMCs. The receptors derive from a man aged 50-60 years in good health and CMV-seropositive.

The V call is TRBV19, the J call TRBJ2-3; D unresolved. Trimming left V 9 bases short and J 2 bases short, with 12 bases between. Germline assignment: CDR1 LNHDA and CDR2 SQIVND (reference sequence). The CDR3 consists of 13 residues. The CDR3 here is CASQTRDTDTQYF. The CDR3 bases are TGTGCCAGCCAGACACGAGACACAGATACGCAGTATTTT.

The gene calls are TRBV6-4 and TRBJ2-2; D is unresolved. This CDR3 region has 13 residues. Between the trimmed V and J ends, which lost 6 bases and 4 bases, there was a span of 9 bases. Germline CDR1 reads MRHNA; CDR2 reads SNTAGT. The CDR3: CASSRSGTGELFF. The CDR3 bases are TGTGCCAGCAGCCGGTCGGGCACCGGGGAGCTGTTTTTT.

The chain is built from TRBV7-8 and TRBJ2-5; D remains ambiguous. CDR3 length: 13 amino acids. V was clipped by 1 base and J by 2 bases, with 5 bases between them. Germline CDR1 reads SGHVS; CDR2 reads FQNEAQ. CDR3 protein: CASSLGRQETQYF. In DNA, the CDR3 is TGTGCCAGCAGCTTAGGGCGGCAAGAGACCCAGTACTTC.

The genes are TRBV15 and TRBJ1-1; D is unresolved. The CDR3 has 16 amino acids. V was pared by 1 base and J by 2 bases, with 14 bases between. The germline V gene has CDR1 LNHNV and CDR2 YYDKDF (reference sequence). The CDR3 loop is CATSRVAGAGNTEAFF. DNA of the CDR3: TGTGCCACCAGCAGAGTTGCGGGTGCGGGAAACACTGAAGCTTTCTTT.

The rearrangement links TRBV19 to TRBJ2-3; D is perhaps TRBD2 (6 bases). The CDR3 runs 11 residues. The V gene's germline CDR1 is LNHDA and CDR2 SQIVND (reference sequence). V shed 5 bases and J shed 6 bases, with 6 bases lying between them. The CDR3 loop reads CASSREDTQYF. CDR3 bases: TGTGCCAGTAGTCGGGAGGATACGCAGTATTTT.

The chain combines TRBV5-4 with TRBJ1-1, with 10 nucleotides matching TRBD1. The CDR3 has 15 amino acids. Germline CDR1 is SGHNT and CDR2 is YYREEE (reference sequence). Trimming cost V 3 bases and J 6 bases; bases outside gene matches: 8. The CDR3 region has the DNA TGTGCCAGCAGCTACCGACAGGGGGCGGTCGCTGAAGCTTTCTTT. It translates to CASSYRQGAVAEAFF.

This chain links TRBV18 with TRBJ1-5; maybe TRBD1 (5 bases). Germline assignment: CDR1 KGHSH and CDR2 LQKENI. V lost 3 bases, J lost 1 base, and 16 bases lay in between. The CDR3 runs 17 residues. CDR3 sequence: CASSPGGPGRSNQPQHF. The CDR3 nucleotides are TGTGCCAGCTCACCCGGAGGACCAGGGAGGAGCAATCAGCCCCAGCATTTT.

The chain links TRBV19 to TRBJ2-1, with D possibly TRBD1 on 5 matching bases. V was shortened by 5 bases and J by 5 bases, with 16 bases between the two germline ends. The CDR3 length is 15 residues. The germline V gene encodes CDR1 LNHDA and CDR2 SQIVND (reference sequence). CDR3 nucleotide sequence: TGTGCCAGTAGTCGTAGGGGCTACTACAACAATGAGCAGTTCTTC. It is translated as CASSRRGYYNNEQFF. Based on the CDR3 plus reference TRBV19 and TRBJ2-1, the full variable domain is DGGITQSPKYLFRKEGQNVTLSCEQNLNHDAMYWYRQDPGQGLRLIYYSQIVNDFQKGDIAEGYSVSREKKESFPLTVTSAQKNPTAFYLCASSRRGYYNNEQFFGPGTRLTVL.

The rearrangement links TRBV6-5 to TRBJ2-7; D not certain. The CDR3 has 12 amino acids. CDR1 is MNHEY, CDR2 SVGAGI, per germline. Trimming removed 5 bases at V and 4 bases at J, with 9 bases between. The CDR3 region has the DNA TGTGCCAGCAGTGAAGGCGGTTACGAGCAGTACTTC. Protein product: CASSEGGYEQYF.

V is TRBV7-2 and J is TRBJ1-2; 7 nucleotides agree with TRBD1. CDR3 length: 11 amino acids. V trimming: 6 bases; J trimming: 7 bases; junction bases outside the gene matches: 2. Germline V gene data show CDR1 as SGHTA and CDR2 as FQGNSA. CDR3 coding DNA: TGTGCCAGCAGTCAGGGGGGTGGCTACACCTTC. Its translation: CASSQGGGYTF.

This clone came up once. The CDR3 spells CASTRQPNTGELFF. CDR3 sequence (DNA): TGCGCCAGCACCCGACAGCCGAACACCGGGGAGCTGTTTTTT. The chain links TRBV5-1 to TRBJ2-2; possibly TRBD1 for D (5 bases). Trimming stripped 6 bases from V and 0 bases from J, with 9 bases between. CDR3 size: 14 residues. The V gene's germline CDR1 is SGHRS and CDR2 YFSETQ.

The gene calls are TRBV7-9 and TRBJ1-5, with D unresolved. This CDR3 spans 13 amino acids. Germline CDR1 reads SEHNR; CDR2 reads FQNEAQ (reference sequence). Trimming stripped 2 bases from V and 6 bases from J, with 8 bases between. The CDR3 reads CASSLRLGQPQHF. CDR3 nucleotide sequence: TGTGCCAGCAGCTTAAGACTTGGTCAGCCCCAGCATTTT. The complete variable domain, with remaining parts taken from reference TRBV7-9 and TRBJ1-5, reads DTGVSQNPRHKITKRGQNVTFRCDPISEHNRLYWYRQTLGQGPEFLTYFQNEAQLEKSRLLSDRFSAERPKGSFSTLEIQRTEQGDSAMYLCASSLRLGQPQHFGDGTRLSIL.

CDR3 amino acids: CASSTATGGNGYTF. The CDR3 DNA sequence: TGTGCCAGTAGTACAGCGACAGGGGGGAATGGCTACACCTTC. V is TRBV19 and J is TRBJ1-2; TRBD1 aligns across 9 bases. Germline lookup yields CDR1 LNHDA and CDR2 SQIVND (reference sequence). The CDR3 is 14 amino acids. Trimming at V came to 4 bases and at J to 6 bases, leaving 6 bases not matched to a gene.

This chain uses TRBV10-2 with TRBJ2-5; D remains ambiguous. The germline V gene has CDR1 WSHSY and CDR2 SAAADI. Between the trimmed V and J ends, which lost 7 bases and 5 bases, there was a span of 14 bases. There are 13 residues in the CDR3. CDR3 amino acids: CASTERVGETQYF. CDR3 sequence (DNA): TGCGCCAGCACCGAACGGGTCGGGGAGACCCAGTACTTC.

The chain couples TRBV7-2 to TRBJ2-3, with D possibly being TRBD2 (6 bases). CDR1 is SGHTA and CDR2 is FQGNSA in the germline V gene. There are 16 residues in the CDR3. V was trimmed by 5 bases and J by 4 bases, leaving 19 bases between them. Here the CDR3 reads CASSPARVSGADTQYF. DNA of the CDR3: TGTGCCAGCAGCCCAGCAAGGGTGTCGGGAGCAGATACGCAGTATTTT.

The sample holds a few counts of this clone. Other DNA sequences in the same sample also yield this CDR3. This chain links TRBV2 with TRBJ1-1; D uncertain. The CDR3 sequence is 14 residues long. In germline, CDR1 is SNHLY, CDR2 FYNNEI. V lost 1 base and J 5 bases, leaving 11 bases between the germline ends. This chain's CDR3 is CASSEGGGGTEAFF. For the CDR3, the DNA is TGTGCCAGCAGTGAAGGGGGAGGAGGGACTGAAGCTTTCTTT.

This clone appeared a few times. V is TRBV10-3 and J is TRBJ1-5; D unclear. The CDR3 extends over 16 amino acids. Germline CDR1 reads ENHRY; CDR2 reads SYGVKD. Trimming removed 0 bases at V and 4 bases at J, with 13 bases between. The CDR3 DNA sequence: TGTGCCATCAGTGAGTCGATGGGCAGTAGTAATCAGCCCCAGCATTTT. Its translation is CAISESMGSSNQPQHF.

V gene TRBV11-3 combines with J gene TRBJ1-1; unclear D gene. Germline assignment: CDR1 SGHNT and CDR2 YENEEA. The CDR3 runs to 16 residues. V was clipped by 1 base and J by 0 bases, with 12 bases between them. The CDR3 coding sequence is TGTGCCAGCAGCTTAGGGAGGGAGACTATGAACACTGAAGCTTTCTTT. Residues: CASSLGRETMNTEAFF. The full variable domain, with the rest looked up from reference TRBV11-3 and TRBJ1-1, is EAGVVQSPRYKIIEKKQPVAFWCNPISGHNTLYWYLQNLGQGPELLIRYENEEAVDDSQLPKDRFSAERLKGVDSTLKIQPAELGDSAVYLCASSLGRETMNTEAFFGQGTRLTVV.

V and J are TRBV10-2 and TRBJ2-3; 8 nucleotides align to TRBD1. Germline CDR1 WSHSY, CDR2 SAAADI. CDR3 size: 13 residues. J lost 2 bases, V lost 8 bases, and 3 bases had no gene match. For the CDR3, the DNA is TGCGCCAGCCAACAGGGGGACACAGATACGCAGTATTTT. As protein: CASQQGDTDTQYF.

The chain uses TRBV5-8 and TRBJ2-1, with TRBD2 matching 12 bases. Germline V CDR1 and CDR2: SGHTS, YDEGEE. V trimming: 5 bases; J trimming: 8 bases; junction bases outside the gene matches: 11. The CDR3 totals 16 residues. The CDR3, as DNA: TGTGCCAGCAGGGCCACGGGACTAGCGGGTGGGGATGAGCAGTTCTTC. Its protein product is CASRATGLAGGDEQFF.

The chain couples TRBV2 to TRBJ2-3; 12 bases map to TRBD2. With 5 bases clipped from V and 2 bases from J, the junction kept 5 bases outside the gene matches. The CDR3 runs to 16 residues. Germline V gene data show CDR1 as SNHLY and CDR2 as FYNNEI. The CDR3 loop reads CASSPGTSGFTDTQYF. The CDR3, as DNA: TGTGCCAGCAGTCCCGGGACTAGCGGGTTCACAGATACGCAGTATTTT.